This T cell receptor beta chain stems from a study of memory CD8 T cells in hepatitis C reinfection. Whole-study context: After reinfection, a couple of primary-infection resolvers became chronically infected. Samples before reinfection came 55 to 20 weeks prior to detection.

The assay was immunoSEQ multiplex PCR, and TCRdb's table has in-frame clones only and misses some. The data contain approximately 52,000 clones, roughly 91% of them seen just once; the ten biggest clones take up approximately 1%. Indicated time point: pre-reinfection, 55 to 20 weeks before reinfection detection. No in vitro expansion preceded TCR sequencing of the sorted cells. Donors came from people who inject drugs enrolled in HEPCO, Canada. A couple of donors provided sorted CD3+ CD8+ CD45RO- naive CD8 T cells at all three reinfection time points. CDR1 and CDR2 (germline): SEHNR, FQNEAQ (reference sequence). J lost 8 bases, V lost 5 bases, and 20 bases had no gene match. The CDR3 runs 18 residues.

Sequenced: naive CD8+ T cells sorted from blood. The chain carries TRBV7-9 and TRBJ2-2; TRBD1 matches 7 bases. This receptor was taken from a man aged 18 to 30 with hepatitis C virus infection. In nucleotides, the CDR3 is TGTGCCAGCAGCCATCGACAGGGTCTCGTGCCTGGAAGTGGGGAGCTGTTTTTT. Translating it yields CASSHRQGLVPGSGELFF.